This TCR beta chain derives from a study of control samples from healthy donors and cancer patients. The germline V gene encodes CDR1 SNHLY and CDR2 FYNNEI. This CDR3 comprises 13 residues. V lost 6 bases and J 0 bases, leaving 6 bases between the germline ends. Only in-frame clones appear in the TCRdb table, and some are missing; sequencing was by immunoSEQ multiplex PCR. The sample gives under 150,000 clones, 85% to 95% of which show up once; 3.6% is in the top ten. The rearrangement joins TRBV2 to TRBJ2-1; D is uncertain. The clonotype was recovered from a man aged 25-45 years in good health. Sequencing was performed on blood. The CDR3 DNA is TGTGCCAGCAGCAGCCGCTCCTACAATGAGCAGTTCTTC. The encoded protein is CASSSRSYNEQFF.